The 15 T cell receptor beta chains given below trace back to one sample, sequenced in a study of T cells in Graves' hyperthyroidism and ophthalmopathy. Researchers amplified the TCR beta CDR3 regions from RNA transcripts. HTBI primers were the set used in a first-round RT-PCR of the TCR CDR3. MiXCR, run by TCRdb on the multiplex PCR reads, gives a single entry per CDR3 protein. The sample has some 270,000 distinct CDR3 sequences; about 24% are singletons. The sequenced sample consisted of blood. All receptors come from a woman between 40 and 55 years old with Graves' ophthalmopathy.

This clonotype was detected ten times or more. The J gene is TRBJ2-7, the V gene TRBV12-3 or TRBV12-4; the match to TRBD2 covers 7 bases. The CDR3 extends over 12 amino acids. Losses at the gene ends were 3 bases for V and 5 bases for J; bases not matched to a gene: 1. CDR3 coding DNA: TGTGCCAGCAGTTTCAGCGGGGACGAGCAGTACTTC. It codes for CASSFSGDEQYF.

Comment on this clonotype: The junction and the germline gene differ at one end; a read error may be behind it. The chain recombines TRBV7-6 with TRBJ2-7; D is undetermined. This CDR3 comprises 12 residues. Germline V CDR1 and CDR2: SGHVS, FNYEAQ. CDR3 amino acids: CASTPASGEQSF. The CDR3 nucleotides read TGTGCCAGCACCCCGGCTTCGGGCGAGCAGTCCTTC.

This clonotype has at least ten counts. The chain joins TRBV4-2 to TRBJ2-3; 8 bases fit TRBD2. In germline, CDR1 is LGHNA, CDR2 YNFKEQ. Trimming cost V 1 base and J 2 bases; bases outside gene matches: 5. The CDR3 loop spans 16 amino acids. CDR3 in amino acids: CASSQVQAGDTDTQYF. CDR3 nucleotide sequence: TGTGCCAGCAGCCAAGTGCAAGCGGGAGACACAGATACGCAGTATTTT.

This clonotype was observed a few times. In DNA, the CDR3 is TGTGCCAGCGGTCATGGACAGGGCCGAAACATTCAGTACTTC. Protein product: CASGHGQGRNIQYF. This chain joins TRBV25-1 and TRBJ2-4, with 8 bases identical to TRBD1. V dropped 8 bases and J dropped 6; count of bases not matched to a gene: 9. The germline V gene encodes CDR1 MGHDK and CDR2 SYGVNS. This CDR3 region has 14 residues.

The rearrangement links TRBV5-1 to TRBJ2-7; the match to TRBD2 covers 11 bases. The CDR3 runs to 15 residues. Germline-derived CDR1 and CDR2 are SGHRS and YFSETQ. V lost 6 bases to trimming and J lost 3 bases; unmatched junction nucleotides: 8. The CDR3 protein is CASTFGTSGLYEQYF. The CDR3 DNA sequence: TGCGCCAGCACGTTCGGGACTAGCGGCCTCTACGAGCAGTACTTC.

This clonotype has at least ten counts. This sequence joins TRBV6-1 and TRBJ2-7; D ambiguous. This CDR3 region has 13 residues. The V and J ends lost 0 bases and 3 bases respectively, with 6 bases between them. From germline, CDR1 is MNHNS and CDR2 SASEGT. Here the CDR3 reads CASSEAAVYEQYF. The CDR3 region has the DNA TGTGCCAGCAGTGAAGCGGCGGTCTACGAGCAGTACTTC.

This clonotype has a count of ten or more. The rearrangement joins TRBV30 to TRBJ1-1; D is ambiguous. Per the germline V gene, CDR1 is GTSNPN and CDR2 is SVGIG (reference sequence). CDR3 size: 13 residues. The ends were cut back, 5 bases at V and 0 bases at J, with 10 bases in the middle. The CDR3 coding sequence is TGTGCCTGGGAAGGCGGGGTGAACACTGAAGCTTTCTTT. Protein product: CAWEGGVNTEAFF.

The chain is built from TRBV20-1 and TRBJ2-5, with TRBD2 identical over 8 bases. This CDR3 spans 15 amino acids. CDR1 is DFQATT and CDR2 is SNEGSKA in the germline V gene (reference sequence). V trimming: 1 base; J trimming: 2 bases; junction bases outside the gene matches: 6. The CDR3 loop is CSARGLAGPQETQYF. CDR3 DNA: TGCAGTGCTAGAGGCCTAGCGGGCCCGCAAGAGACCCAGTACTTC.

The sample holds many counts of this clonotype. The J gene is TRBJ2-2, the V gene TRBV28, with 8 bases lining up with TRBD2. In germline, CDR1 is MDHEN, CDR2 SYDVKM. Trimming cost V 8 bases and J 3 bases; bases outside gene matches: 5. The CDR3 has 14 residues. The CDR3 DNA reads TGTGCCAGCGGACTAGCAGGAGACACCGGGGAGCTGTTTTTT. It is translated as CASGLAGDTGELFF.

The chain joins TRBV6-2 or TRBV6-3 to TRBJ2-2; 7 bases fit TRBD1. In germline, CDR1 is MNHEY, CDR2 SVGEGT. The length of the CDR3 is 14 residues. The trim removed 6 bases at V and 5 bases at J, leaving 6 bases unmatched. The CDR3: CASRGQKLTGELFF. In DNA form, the CDR3 reads TGTGCCAGCAGGGGACAGAAATTGACCGGGGAGCTGTTTTTT.

Many counts were recorded for this clonotype. The chain uses TRBV11-1 and TRBJ2-7; D possibly uses TRBD1 or TRBD2 (5 bases each). This CDR3 has 15 residues. In germline, CDR1 is SGHAT, CDR2 FQDESV (reference sequence). Trimming left V 6 bases short and J 2 bases short, with 17 bases between. CDR3 DNA sequence: TGTGCCAGCAGTTTGGACATTGGGGGAACCTACGAGCAGTACTTC. Protein sequence: CASSLDIGGTYEQYF.

In its sample, this clonotype was seen a few times. The genes are TRBV6-5 and TRBJ2-7; the D gene could be TRBD1 or TRBD2 (5 bases each). This CDR3 is built from 17 residues. Germline CDR1 reads MNHEY; CDR2 reads SVGAGI. The ends were cut back, 2 bases at V and 1 base at J, with 18 bases in the middle. The CDR3 here is CASSYNLGEPGSYEQYF. The CDR3 DNA is TGTGCCAGCAGTTACAACTTAGGGGAACCGGGGTCCTACGAGCAGTACTTC.

This clonotype is a singleton in its sample. The rearrangement links TRBV12-3 or TRBV12-4 to TRBJ2-6; D is unresolved. There are 16 residues in the CDR3. Trimming stripped 5 bases from V and 2 bases from J, with 13 bases between. CDR3 sequence (DNA): TGTGCCAGCAGTAACCACGGTGCGGCTGGGGCCAACGTCCTGACTTTC. It yields the protein CASSNHGAAGANVLTF.

In its sample, this clonotype was seen many times. This chain links TRBV27 with TRBJ2-2; 8 positions agree with TRBD1. The length of the CDR3 is 15 residues. The junction had 10 bases not matched to a gene; V was cut back by 6 bases and J by 7 bases. Germline V lookup: CDR1 MNHEY, CDR2 SMNVEV (reference sequence). The CDR3 reads CASRPLGQDGGELFF. CDR3 coding DNA: TGTGCCAGCAGGCCCCTGGGACAGGACGGCGGGGAGCTGTTTTTT.

This clonotype was recorded a few times. This chain links TRBV29-1 with TRBJ2-7; weak D call: TRBD2 (6 bases). The CDR3 has 10 amino acids. V shed 3 bases and J shed 6 bases, with 6 bases lying between them. Germline V gene sequence: CDR1 SQVTM, CDR2 ANQGSEA. CDR3 residues: CSVEGGEQYF. The CDR3 coding sequence is TGCAGCGTTGAGGGGGGCGAGCAGTACTTC.